This T cell receptor (beta chain) was observed in a study of blood T cell repertoires in COVID-19. Overall study: The United States, Italy and Spain provided the acute and convalescent COVID-19 samples.

Under the authors' procedure: Reference gene primers were amplified, and this amplification served to estimate nucleated cell counts. Sequencing was performed with immunoSEQ multiplex PCR; in TCRdb, only in-frame clones are kept and a portion is missing. V and J calls and clone size are those listed in that table; D and trimming were worked out from the DNA. Here the sample spans about 190,000 clones, just under 90% being singletons. This clone was detected once. Sequenced sample: peripheral blood. The receptor was derived from a woman aged 18-29 years who had recovered from COVID-19.

The CDR3 nucleotides are TGTGCCAGCAGCTCCGACGTGAGGGCTAGCGGGGGGGAAGAGACCCAGTACTTC. Translating it yields CASSSDVRASGGEETQYF. The rearrangement joins TRBV7-3 to TRBJ2-5; TRBD2 matches at 12 bases. Germline CDR1 is SGHTA and CDR2 is FQGTGA. V shed 4 bases and J 3 bases; nucleotides not matched to a gene: 12. The CDR3 consists of 18 residues. The complete variable domain, with remaining parts taken from reference TRBV7-3 and TRBJ2-5, reads GAGVSQTPSNKVTEKGKYVELRCDPISGHTALYWYRQSLGQGPEFLIYFQGTGAADDSGLPNDRFFAVRPEGSVSTLKIQRTERGDSAVYLCASSSDVRASGGEETQYFGPGTRLLVL.